These 32 T cell receptor beta chains came from one sample sequenced in a study of cytomegalovirus exposure and HLA in healthy donors. The PCR made use of 60 Vbeta and 13 Jbeta primers. Produced via immunoSEQ multiplex PCR; TCRdb's table is partial and in-frame only. In all, the sample yields roughly 200,000 clones. Material: PBMCs. These receptors came from a girl aged 2-10 years in good health and CMV-seropositive.

J is TRBJ2-2 and V is TRBV10-3; 9 positions match TRBD2. The CDR3 totals 15 residues. Germline V CDR1 and CDR2: ENHRY, SYGVKD. V lost 2 bases to trimming and J lost 3 bases; unmatched junction nucleotides: 1. Here the CDR3 reads CAISELAGHTGELFF. CDR3 coding DNA: TGTGCCATCAGTGAGCTAGCGGGACACACCGGGGAGCTGTTTTTT.

The J gene is TRBJ1-2, the V gene TRBV28; TRBD1 is a possible D gene (5 bases). The CDR3 covers 13 residues. CDR1 and CDR2 from the germline V gene are MDHEN and SYDVKM. The V gene lost 7 bases and the J gene lost 6 bases, with 15 bases spanning the gap. The CDR3 DNA reads TGTGCCAGCACATACTTATCGGACAATGGCTACACCTTC. Its protein is CASTYLSDNGYTF.

The J gene is TRBJ1-4, the V gene TRBV18, with TRBD1 matching over 7 bases. With V trimmed by 3 bases and J by 8 bases, 15 bases remained unmatched. Germline loops: CDR1 KGHSH, CDR2 LQKENI. The CDR3 is 17 amino acids. CDR3: CASSPRSSGQVAEKLFF. The CDR3 region has the DNA TGTGCCAGCTCACCCAGATCTTCCGGACAGGTGGCGGAAAAACTGTTTTTT.

The chain links TRBV27 to TRBJ2-1, with 12 bases matching TRBD2. Germline V lookup: CDR1 MNHEY, CDR2 SMNVEV (reference sequence). This CDR3 comprises 17 residues. V lost 3 bases, J lost 6 bases, and 9 bases stayed unmatched. DNA for the CDR3: TGTGCCAGCAGTTTGCGACTAGCGGGAGTCAGTCTCAATGAGCAGTTCTTC. Translation: CASSLRLAGVSLNEQFF.

The chain combines TRBV27 with TRBJ2-1; 10 positions match TRBD2. Trimming cost V 4 bases and J 3 bases; bases outside gene matches: 6. The CDR3 runs to 16 residues. CDR1 and CDR2 (germline): MNHEY, SMNVEV (reference sequence). The CDR3 DNA sequence: TGTGCCAGCAGTTCCGGGAGGACTAGCGGCTACAATGAGCAGTTCTTC. Encoded protein: CASSSGRTSGYNEQFF.

This sequence joins TRBV30 and TRBJ1-5; 8 bases map to TRBD1. The CDR3 totals 14 residues. The trim removed 2 bases at V and 5 bases at J, leaving 5 bases unmatched. Germline lookup yields CDR1 GTSNPN and CDR2 SVGIG (reference sequence). CDR3 in amino acids: CAWSSDRGYQPQHF. DNA of the CDR3: TGTGCCTGGAGTTCCGACAGGGGATATCAGCCCCAGCATTTT.

The rearrangement joins TRBV18 to TRBJ2-3, with TRBD1 matching over 11 bases. This CDR3 comprises 14 residues. CDR1 and CDR2 (germline): KGHSH, LQKENI. V gave up 4 bases and J gave up 5 bases; unmatched junction bases: 2. CDR3 region: CASSRTGGRDTQYF. As DNA, the CDR3 is TGTGCCAGCTCACGGACAGGGGGCAGAGATACGCAGTATTTT. Supplemented by reference TRBV18 and TRBJ2-3, the full variable domain reads NAGVMQNPRHLVRRRGQEARLRCSPMKGHSHVYWYRQLPEEGLKFMVYLQKENIIDESGMPKERFSAEFPKEGPSILRIQQVVRGDSAAYFCASSRTGGRDTQYFGPGTRLTVL.

The chain combines TRBV28 with TRBJ2-7; D may be TRBD2 (5 bases). V was pared by 7 bases and J by 3 bases, with 16 bases between. The CDR3 loop spans 14 amino acids. From germline, CDR1 is MDHEN and CDR2 SYDVKM. The CDR3 nucleotides are TGTGCCAGCACAACCGGGGTCAGGTTCTACGAGCAGTACTTC. Its protein is CASTTGVRFYEQYF.

The chain combines TRBV11-2 with TRBJ2-7; D is possibly TRBD2 (6 bases). V was pared by 5 bases and J by 3 bases, with 26 bases between. This CDR3 is built from 18 residues. Germline loops: CDR1 SGHAT, CDR2 FQNNGV. The CDR3 here is CASSPRIPTNGGIYEQYF. CDR3 in DNA: TGTGCCAGCAGCCCACGGATTCCGACTAACGGAGGGATCTACGAGCAGTACTTC.

The rearrangement joins TRBV27 to TRBJ2-1, with 8 bases matching TRBD2. Germline assignment: CDR1 MNHEY and CDR2 SMNVEV (reference sequence). Trimming removed 7 bases from V and 0 bases from J; junction bases left unmatched: 5. The CDR3 covers 15 residues. The CDR3 region is CASTRGTSSYNEQFF. The CDR3 DNA is TGTGCCAGCACTCGAGGGACTAGCTCCTACAATGAGCAGTTCTTC.

This rearrangement joins TRBV27 to TRBJ1-5; D gene ambiguous. CDR3 size: 15 residues. The ends were cut back, 3 bases at V and 0 bases at J, with 9 bases in the middle. Germline CDR1 reads MNHEY; CDR2 reads SMNVEV (reference sequence). The CDR3 here is CASSLTRYSNQPQHF. For the CDR3, the DNA is TGTGCCAGCAGTTTGACAAGATATAGCAATCAGCCCCAGCATTTT.

V and J are TRBV11-2 and TRBJ2-7; D is possibly TRBD1 (5 bases). Trimming shortened V by 5 bases and J by 4 bases, and 18 bases separated the two germline ends. This CDR3 has 15 residues. The germline V gene encodes CDR1 SGHAT and CDR2 FQNNGV. CDR3 sequence: CASSHRSLESYEQYF. In DNA form, the CDR3 reads TGTGCCAGCAGCCACAGGTCCTTGGAGTCTTACGAGCAGTACTTC.

CDR3 loop: CASSSRQGVAYEQYF. The CDR3 bases are TGTGCCAGCAGTTCCAGGCAGGGTGTTGCCTACGAGCAGTACTTC. The chain carries TRBV27 and TRBJ2-7; weak D call: TRBD1 (5 bases). The CDR3 contains 15 residues. V was clipped by 4 bases and J by 2 bases, with 15 bases between them. Germline V gene sequence: CDR1 MNHEY, CDR2 SMNVEV (reference sequence).

J is TRBJ2-7 and V is TRBV5-1; D remains ambiguous. CDR3 length: 13 amino acids. Looked up from germline, CDR1 is SGHRS and CDR2 is YFSETQ. The ends were cut back, 4 bases at V and 0 bases at J, with 8 bases in the middle. CDR3 sequence reads: CASSLRSSYEQYF. CDR3 DNA sequence: TGCGCCAGCAGCCTCCGGAGCTCCTACGAGCAGTACTTC.

The V call is TRBV2, the J call TRBJ1-4; D is unresolved. The CDR3 runs to 15 residues. The germline gives CDR1 SNHLY, CDR2 FYNNEI. Trimming stripped 4 bases from V and 0 bases from J, with 9 bases between. In DNA, the CDR3 is TGTGCCAGCAGTGGCCTAGAAACAACTAATGAAAAACTGTTTTTT. Translating gives CASSGLETTNEKLFF.

The DNA of the CDR3 is TGTGCCAGCAGCCAAACCGGACTAGCGGGAGGGCCCTACGAGCAGTACTTC. It codes for CASSQTGLAGGPYEQYF. The chain employs TRBV5-4 and TRBJ2-7, with TRBD2 identical over 15 bases. This CDR3 region has 17 residues. Germline-derived CDR1 and CDR2 are SGHNT and YYREEE (reference sequence). J was trimmed by 2 bases and V by 4 bases; bases with no gene match: 7.

The gene calls are TRBV5-6 and TRBJ2-7; TRBD1 matches at 9 bases. The CDR3 spans 16 residues. V was pared by 1 base and J by 3 bases, with 8 bases of the junction left unmatched. CDR1 is SGHDT and CDR2 is YYEEEE in the germline V gene. The CDR3: CASSLLGTGNLYEQYF. In DNA, the CDR3 is TGTGCCAGCAGCTTGTTGGGGACAGGGAATCTCTACGAGCAGTACTTC.

J is TRBJ2-7 and V is TRBV5-8; D remains ambiguous. The germline V and J ends were trimmed by 6 bases and 3 bases, with 7 bases remaining between them. Germline V gives CDR1 SGHTS, CDR2 YDEGEE. CDR3 length equals 11 residues. The DNA for the CDR3 is TGTGCCAGCACCCCCCGCTACGAGCAGTACTTC. This encodes CASTPRYEQYF.

V gene TRBV29-1 combines with J gene TRBJ2-7, with 12 bases identical to TRBD1. Germline loops: CDR1 SQVTM, CDR2 ANQGSEA. J was trimmed by 3 bases and V by 4 bases; bases with no gene match: 7. The CDR3 contains 15 residues. The CDR3 DNA is TGCAGCGTTGCAGCCGGGACAGGGGGCCTCTACGAGCAGTACTTC. It codes for CSVAAGTGGLYEQYF.

Comment on this clone: At the DNA level, this CDR3 is encoded by other sequences in the same sample as well. The gene calls are TRBV29-1 and TRBJ2-7; 7 nucleotides align to TRBD1. The CDR3 is 12 residues long. The germline V gene encodes CDR1 SQVTM and CDR2 ANQGSEA. The V gene end was trimmed by 4 bases and the J gene end by 2 bases; junction bases not matched to a gene: 2. The CDR3 is CSVADRAYEQYF. The CDR3 DNA reads as TGCAGCGTTGCCGACAGGGCCTACGAGCAGTACTTC.

The genes are TRBV28 and TRBJ1-1, with TRBD1 matching over 9 bases. Germline assignment: CDR1 MDHEN and CDR2 SYDVKM. The V and J ends lost 8 bases and 4 bases, in that order; junction bases with no gene match: 5. CDR3 size: 13 residues. CDR3 nucleotides: TGTGCCAGCGCGGGACAGGGTGCCACTGAAGCTTTCTTT. It translates to CASAGQGATEAFF. Full variable domain (remainder filled in from reference TRBV28 and TRBJ1-1): DVKVTQSSRYLVKRTGEKVFLECVQDMDHENMFWYRQDPGLGLRLIYFSYDVKMKEKGDIPEGYSVSREKKERFSLILESASTNQTSMYLCASAGQGATEAFFGQGTRLTVV.

This rearrangement joins TRBV5-1 to TRBJ2-2; 7 bases are a match to TRBD1. From germline, CDR1 is SGHRS and CDR2 YFSETQ. CDR3 length: 14 residues. The junction had 5 bases not matched to a gene; V was cut back by 4 bases and J by 5 bases. The CDR3 sequence is CASSRQGSTGELFF. The CDR3 DNA is TGCGCCAGCAGCCGACAGGGATCGACCGGGGAGCTGTTTTTT. Filled out from reference TRBV5-1 and TRBJ2-2, the complete variable domain reads KAGVTQTPRYLIKTRGQQVTLSCSPISGHRSVSWYQQTPGQGLQFLFEYFSETQRNKGNFPGRFSGRQFSNSRSEMNVSTLELGDSALYLCASSRQGSTGELFFGEGSRLTVL.

Note on this clone: Other DNA sequences from this sample encode an identical CDR3 as well. J is TRBJ1-5 and V is TRBV5-4; 9 bases agree with TRBD1. This CDR3 has 14 amino acids. CDR1 is SGHNT and CDR2 is YYREEE in the germline V gene (reference sequence). V shed 2 bases and J 6 bases; nucleotides not matched to a gene: 3. This CDR3 reads CASSLQGAGQPQHF. CDR3 sequence (DNA): TGTGCCAGCAGCTTACAGGGGGCGGGTCAGCCCCAGCATTTT.

CDR3 nucleotide sequence: TGTGCCAGCAGTGTGGTGCTACATGAGCAGTTCTTC. Its protein is CASSVVLHEQFF. V gene TRBV25-1 combines with J gene TRBJ2-1; no clear D gene. V was trimmed by 4 bases and J by 8 bases, leaving 9 bases between them. Germline loops: CDR1 MGHDK, CDR2 SYGVNS. The length of the CDR3 is 12 residues. Full variable domain (outside the CDR3, taken from reference TRBV25-1 and TRBJ2-1): EADIYQTPRYLVIGTGKKITLECSQTMGHDKMYWYQQDPGMELHLIHYSYGVNSTEKGDLSSESTVSRIRTEHFPLTLESARPSHTSQYLCASSVVLHEQFFGPGTRLTVL.

V gene TRBV19 combines with J gene TRBJ1-5; perhaps TRBD1 as D (5 bases). The CDR3 is 17 amino acids. Trimming took 5 bases from V and 6 from J, leaving 23 bases between them. CDR1 and CDR2 (germline): LNHDA, SQIVND (reference sequence). DNA for the CDR3: TGTGCCAGTAGTCTCGGACGTCTCCCTGGGGCCCGTCAGCCCCAGCATTTT. Translation gives CASSLGRLPGARQPQHF.

The chain uses TRBV5-1 and TRBJ2-1; tentative D call: TRBD2 (6 bases). Germline CDR1 and CDR2: SGHRS and YFSETQ. Trimming shortened V by 4 bases and J by 4 bases, and 15 bases separated the two germline ends. The CDR3 has 15 amino acids. This chain's CDR3 is CASSPLSGLYNEQFF. The CDR3 bases are TGCGCCAGCAGCCCTCTTAGCGGACTTTACAATGAGCAGTTCTTC.

The chain has TRBV10-1 and TRBJ2-1, with 7 bases that match TRBD2. The CDR3 is made up of 15 amino acids. Germline CDR1 WNHNN, CDR2 SYGVQD (reference sequence). V trimming: 4 bases; J trimming: 5 bases; junction bases outside the gene matches: 8. CDR3 in amino acids: CASSGQRGFNNEQFF. The CDR3 DNA sequence: TGCGCCAGCAGTGGACAGCGGGGATTCAACAATGAGCAGTTCTTC.

The rearrangement joins TRBV10-3 to TRBJ2-5; 15 bases fit TRBD2. The CDR3 sequence is 17 residues long. J gave up 4 bases and V 3 bases, and 6 bases lay outside the gene matches. Germline V CDR1 and CDR2: ENHRY, SYGVKD. The CDR3 loop reads CAISDGLAGGPGETQYF. CDR3 nucleotides: TGTGCCATCAGTGACGGACTAGCGGGAGGGCCAGGAGAGACCCAGTACTTC.

J is TRBJ2-5 and V is TRBV18; D is unresolved. V lost 4 bases and J lost 2, with 8 bases in between. There are 13 residues in the CDR3. CDR1 and CDR2 from the germline V gene are KGHSH and LQKENI. CDR3 in DNA: TGTGCCAGCTCACGAAGACTGCAAGAGACCCAGTACTTC. Amino acid sequence: CASSRRLQETQYF.

This chain connects TRBV7-9 to TRBJ2-1, with 15 bases identical to TRBD2. This CDR3 is 15 amino acids long. CDR1 and CDR2 (germline): SEHNR, FQNEAQ (reference sequence). V gave up 5 bases and J gave up 9 bases; unmatched junction bases: 5. CDR3 loop: CASSRTSGRVGEQFF. Written as DNA, the CDR3 is TGTGCCAGCAGCAGGACTAGCGGGAGGGTCGGTGAGCAGTTCTTC.

This chain links TRBV19 with TRBJ2-1; 10 bases match TRBD2. This CDR3 is 13 amino acids long. The germline gives CDR1 LNHDA, CDR2 SQIVND (reference sequence). V lost 10 bases, J lost 3 bases, and 3 bases stayed unmatched. The CDR3 coding sequence is TGTGCCACCTTAGCGGGAGGCTACAATGAGCAGTTCTTC. It translates to CATLAGGYNEQFF.

CDR3 nucleotide sequence: TGTGCCAGCTACCAAGCGGGAGGGGACGACAGAAAACAAGAGACCCAGTACTTC. This sequence encodes CASYQAGGDDRKQETQYF. The V and J genes are TRBV18 and TRBJ2-5; the match to TRBD2 covers 10 bases. Germline CDR1 and CDR2: KGHSH and LQKENI. The trim removed 7 bases at V and 2 bases at J, leaving 16 bases unmatched. CDR3 size: 18 residues. The whole variable domain, remainder taken from reference TRBV18 and TRBJ2-5, is NAGVMQNPRHLVRRRGQEARLRCSPMKGHSHVYWYRQLPEEGLKFMVYLQKENIIDESGMPKERFSAEFPKEGPSILRIQQVVRGDSAAYFCASYQAGGDDRKQETQYFGPGTRLLVL.